The rows below give T cell receptor beta chains drawn from one sample of a study of blood T cells in healthy people across ages. TCRdb reprocessed the 5' RACE reads via MiXCR and lists one record per CDR3 protein. The repertoire consists of about 930,000 distinct CDR3 sequences, with about 27% occurring once and the leading ten covering roughly 10%. The same data also contributed to another study, on T cells of mothers and their children.

The sequenced sample consisted of blood. Source of these receptors: a woman aged 40 to 49 in good health. Both conserved end residues are part of each CDR3. Fields, in order: clone size, D gene, J gene, V gene, CDR3 protein, CDR3 DNA. The D gene is left open where the match is weak. The size field is filled for only some rows; it gives once, few, many or a size class.

clone_size: -
d_call: -
j_call: TRBJ2-3
v_call: TRBV7-2
cdr3_aa: CACSLEGPPLDTQYF
cdr3_nt: TGTGCCTGCAGCTTAGAGGGTCCGCCGTTAGATACGCAGTATTTT

clone_size: -
d_call: TRBD1
j_call: TRBJ2-5
v_call: TRBV5-1
cdr3_aa: CASGEPGQGVGETQYF
cdr3_nt: TGCGCCAGCGGCGAACCGGGACAGGGAGTAGGAGAGACCCAGTACTTC

clone_size: -
d_call: TRBD1
j_call: TRBJ2-7
v_call: TRBV6-5
cdr3_aa: CVSSHPGTGGQYEQYF
cdr3_nt: TGTGTCAGCAGTCATCCCGGGACAGGGGGCCAGTACGAGCAGTACTTC

clone_size: few
d_call: TRBD1
j_call: TRBJ2-7
v_call: TRBV12-3/TRBV12-4
cdr3_aa: CASTQSGGSYEQYF
cdr3_nt: TGTGCCAGCACTCAATCAGGGGGCAGCTACGAGCAGTACTTC

clone_size: few
d_call: -
j_call: TRBJ2-4
v_call: TRBV9
cdr3_aa: CASSVVPSLGTKNIQYF
cdr3_nt: TGTGCCAGCAGCGTAGTACCGAGCCTTGGGACCAAAAACATTCAGTACTTC

clone_size: -
d_call: TRBD1
j_call: TRBJ1-4
v_call: TRBV28
cdr3_aa: CDSSLHRGRSNEKLFF
cdr3_nt: TGTGACAGCAGTTTACACAGGGGGCGGTCTAATGAAAAACTGTTTTTT

clone_size: -
d_call: TRBD1
j_call: TRBJ2-4
v_call: TRBV7-2
cdr3_aa: CASSLGGSGTGSRETQYF
cdr3_nt: TGTGCCAGCAGCTTAGGGGGTTCAGGGACAGGGAGTCGGGAGACTCAGTACTTC

clone_size: many
d_call: -
j_call: TRBJ1-2
v_call: TRBV28
cdr3_aa: CASSQQGPGGYTF
cdr3_nt: TGTGCCAGCAGCCAGCAGGGCCCGGGTGGCTACACCTTC

clone_size: -
d_call: -
j_call: TRBJ1-5
v_call: TRBV6-2/TRBV6-3
cdr3_aa: CACSYPGLPNQPQHF
cdr3_nt: TGTGCCTGCAGTTACCCAGGGTTGCCCAATCAGCCCCAGCATTTT

clone_size: -
d_call: -
j_call: TRBJ1-6
v_call: TRBV3-1
cdr3_aa: CASSRFTGSSYNSPLHF
cdr3_nt: TGTGCCAGCAGCCGCTTTACAGGGAGCTCCTATAATTCACCCCTCCACTTT

clone_size: few
d_call: -
j_call: TRBJ2-2
v_call: TRBV6-5
cdr3_aa: CASRRDARGGELFF
cdr3_nt: TGTGCCAGCAGGCGGGACGCCCGTGGTGGGGAGCTGTTTTTT

clone_size: once
d_call: -
j_call: TRBJ2-5
v_call: TRBV18
cdr3_aa: CASSLGMGETQYF
cdr3_nt: TGTGCCAGCTCACTTGGTATGGGAGAGACCCAGTACTTC

clone_size: -
d_call: TRBD2
j_call: TRBJ2-3
v_call: TRBV28
cdr3_aa: CASSLSPTSGGRQYF
cdr3_nt: TGTGCCAGCAGTTTATCTCCGACTAGCGGGGGACGGCAGTATTTT

clone_size: many
d_call: TRBD1
j_call: TRBJ2-3
v_call: TRBV27
cdr3_aa: CASSSRDRVMRQYF
cdr3_nt: TGTGCCAGCAGTTCCCGGGACAGGGTGATGAGGCAGTATTTT

clone_size: -
d_call: -
j_call: TRBJ2-5
v_call: TRBV7-6
cdr3_aa: CASKGHETQYF
cdr3_nt: TGTGCCAGCAAGGGCCATGAGACCCAGTACTTC

clone_size: many
d_call: TRBD2
j_call: TRBJ2-5
v_call: TRBV27
cdr3_aa: CASSLSLAGYQETQYF
cdr3_nt: TGTGCCAGCAGTTTATCCCTAGCGGGGTACCAAGAGACCCAGTACTTC

clone_size: -
d_call: TRBD1
j_call: TRBJ1-5
v_call: TRBV28
cdr3_aa: CASSLGLRSGTGNQPQHF
cdr3_nt: TGTGCCAGCAGCTTAGGGTTGAGGTCCGGGACAGGGAACCAGCCCCAGCATTTT

clone_size: -
d_call: -
j_call: TRBJ2-5
v_call: TRBV4-1
cdr3_aa: CTSSRAGVLETQYF
cdr3_nt: TGCACCAGCAGTCGGGCCGGAGTCCTAGAGACCCAGTACTTC

clone_size: -
d_call: -
j_call: TRBJ1-2
v_call: TRBV5-1
cdr3_aa: CASNPGTSDDYTF
cdr3_nt: TGCGCCAGCAACCCCGGGACCTCGGATGACTACACCTTC

clone_size: -
d_call: TRBD2
j_call: TRBJ2-7
v_call: TRBV11-2
cdr3_aa: CASSLGRGGMYNEQYF
cdr3_nt: TGTGCCAGCAGCTTAGGTCGGGGGGGCATGTACAATGAGCAGTACTTC